This entry lists 20 T cell receptor beta chains sequenced from one sample in a study of tumor and adjacent non-tumor tissue in lung cancer (dated by TCRdb to about 2018). RNA was isolated from bulk, unsorted tissue, and RNA quality was assessed with a NanoDrop ND-1000 and an Agilent 2100. Receptor amplification or capture employed multiplex PCR. The instrument was an Illumina HiSeq 2500. TCRbeta libraries were constructed through three rounds of nested PCR with primers (Table S4) according to protocols adapted from ARM-PCR. The public reads were reprocessed in TCRdb via fastp at Q25 and MiXCR, keeping in-frame beta chains. Identical CDR3 protein sequences are pooled into one entry, listed with their most common genes and DNA. This sample comprises about 85,000 distinct CDR3 sequences, more than 60% of them detected only once. The ten largest clones take up 15% of the sample. Material: lung tumor tissue. The receptors come from a man between 65 and 85 years old with non-small cell lung cancer.

The chain joins TRBV6-5 to TRBJ2-5; a possible D gene is TRBD2 (7 bases). CDR3 length: 16 residues. V was pared by 9 bases and J by 2 bases, with 22 bases between. Germline V gives CDR1 MNHEY, CDR2 SVGAGI. The CDR3 sequence is CARSIVRGGAQETQYF. CDR3 in DNA: TGTGCCAGAAGTATCGTTAGGGGGGGGGCACAAGAGACCCAGTACTTC.

This clonotype was seen repeatedly, ten times or more. The chain couples TRBV10-3 to TRBJ2-2; D is undetermined. The V gene lost 5 bases and the J gene lost 3 bases, with 13 bases spanning the gap. CDR1 is ENHRY, CDR2 SYGVKD, per germline. The CDR3 totals 15 residues. DNA of the CDR3: TGTGCCATCAGTCAGTTCGGAGTGGACACCGGGGAGCTGTTTTTT. It yields the protein CAISQFGVDTGELFF.

V gene TRBV5-1 combines with J gene TRBJ2-1; 7 bases fit TRBD2. The germline CDR1 and CDR2 sequences are SGHRS and YFSETQ. The V and J ends lost 5 bases and 2 bases, in that order; junction bases with no gene match: 7. The CDR3 runs to 15 residues. This CDR3 reads CASRMGRGAYNEQFF. The CDR3, as DNA: TGCGCCAGCAGGATGGGACGGGGGGCCTACAATGAGCAGTTCTTC.

Comments on this clonotype: Likely a read error: the CDR3 ends without its conserved phenylalanine or tryptophan. It is unclear where the CDR3 begins or ends on the DNA, so no DNA is shown, and the CDR3 is as TCRdb lists it. The chain couples TRBV12-3 or TRBV12-4 to TRBJ2-1; the tabulated D call, TRBD1, remains unverified against the DNA. The CDR3 length is 11 residues, termini included. This CDR3 is CASAGLSEQFI.

This clonotype was seen only a few times. The chain links TRBV5-1 to TRBJ2-1; either TRBD1 or TRBD2 may fit D (6 bases each). Trimming left V 2 bases short and J 4 bases short, with 10 bases between. The V gene's germline CDR1 is SGHRS and CDR2 YFSETQ. CDR3 length equals 14 residues. CDR3 nucleotide sequence: TGCGCCAGCAGCTTAGGGGGGCGGTACAATGAGCAGTTCTTC. Protein sequence: CASSLGGRYNEQFF.

This rearrangement joins TRBV7-3 to TRBJ2-5, with TRBD2 identical over 7 bases. V dropped 4 bases and J dropped 5; count of bases not matched to a gene: 10. This CDR3 contains 15 residues. Looked up from germline, CDR1 is SGHTA and CDR2 is FQGTGA. For the CDR3, the DNA is TGTGCCAGCAGCTCGACCGGGACTAACGCCGAGACCCAGTACTTC. Residues: CASSSTGTNAETQYF.

With respect to this clonotype: A junction end diverges from the germline sequence, so it may reflect a read error. The rearrangement uses TRBV6-1 and TRBJ2-5, with D perhaps matching TRBD2 (6 bases). From germline, CDR1 is MNHNS and CDR2 SASEGT. The CDR3 has 14 residues. The CDR3 coding sequence is TGTGCCAGTAGTGAAGCTCGCTTTCGGGAGACCCAGCACTTC. Translating it yields CASSEARFRETQHF.

This clonotype was counted ten times or more. The chain links TRBV12-3 or TRBV12-4 to TRBJ1-5; 7 nucleotides agree with TRBD1. The junction had 6 bases not matched to a gene; V was cut back by 3 bases and J by 7 bases. This CDR3 spans 14 amino acids. Here the CDR3 DNA reads TGTGCCAGCAGTTTCGGGACAGCCGGGCAGCCCCAGCATTTT. It specifies CASSFGTAGQPQHF.

This clonotype was recorded only once. The chain carries TRBV11-1 and TRBJ2-7, with D unresolved. This CDR3 is 16 amino acids long. CDR1 and CDR2 from the germline V gene are SGHAT and FQDESV (reference sequence). The CDR3 sequence is CANSPGRTRNSYEQYF. The CDR3, as DNA: TGTGCTAACAGCCCAGGTCGAACCAGGAACTCCTACGAGCAGTACTTC.

In its sample, this clonotype was seen once. A much larger clonotype is one base distant, so this may be a read error. This chain links TRBV7-8 with TRBJ1-5; D possibly corresponds to TRBD1 (5 bases). Germline V gene lookup returns CDR1 SGHVS and CDR2 FQNEAQ. This CDR3 has 17 residues. The chain's CDR3 is CASSLLELGQQHQRQHF. The CDR3 DNA reads as TGTGCCAGCAGCTTATTGGAGTTGGGGCAACAACATCAGCGCCAGCATTTT.

A remark on this clonotype: The junction departs from germline at one end; a sequencing error may be responsible. V and J are TRBV4-1 and TRBJ2-2; the D is unclear. Germline V gene sequence: CDR1 MGHRA, CDR2 YSYEKL. This CDR3 has 15 residues. The chain's CDR3 is CASSLELTNTGELFF. The CDR3 nucleotides read TGCGCCAGCAGCCTAGAACTAACGAATACCGGGGAGCTGTTTTTT.

With respect to this clonotype: One junction end does not reproduce the germline sequence, and a read error may be involved. This chain connects TRBV10-3 to TRBJ2-2, with TRBD2 as a possible D gene (6 bases). Looked up from germline, CDR1 is ENHRY and CDR2 is SYGVKD. The CDR3 runs to 14 residues. DNA of the CDR3: TGTGCCACAGGTAGAGGCGGGAACACCGGGGAGCTGTATTTT. Its translation is CATGRGGNTGELYF.

This clonotype was counted at least ten times. The chain has TRBV28 and TRBJ2-7; tentatively, D is TRBD1 (6 bases). The germline V gene encodes CDR1 MDHEN and CDR2 SYDVKM. This CDR3 has 14 amino acids. V lost 5 bases, J lost 7 bases, and 18 bases lay in between. In nucleotides, the CDR3 is TGTGCCAGCAGTCTCCCGCAGGGGATGAGGGAGCAGTACTTC. Amino acids: CASSLPQGMREQYF. The whole variable domain, filled in from reference TRBV28 and TRBJ2-7, reads DVKVTQSSRYLVKRTGEKVFLECVQDMDHENMFWYRQDPGLGLRLIYFSYDVKMKEKGDIPEGYSVSREKKERFSLILESASTNQTSMYLCASSLPQGMREQYFGPGTRLTVT.

The rearrangement links TRBV11-2 to TRBJ2-5; D is unclear. Per the germline V gene, CDR1 is SGHAT and CDR2 is FQNNGV. Trimming removed 8 bases from V and 6 bases from J, with 22 bases in between. The CDR3 extends over 15 amino acids. Here the CDR3 reads CASGPRDGQSKTQYF. The DNA for the CDR3 is TGTGCCAGCGGCCCCCGTGATGGGCAGTCAAAGACCCAGTACTTC. Complete variable domain (other parts from reference TRBV11-2 and TRBJ2-5): EAGVAQSPRYKIIEKRQSVAFWCNPISGHATLYWYQQILGQGPKLLIQFQNNGVVDDSQLPKDRFSAERLKGVDSTLKIQPAKLEDSAVYLCASGPRDGQSKTQYFGPGTRLLVL.

This clonotype showed up many times. Possible read error: a much larger clone is one base away. The chain employs TRBV11-3 and TRBJ2-7, with 9 positions matching TRBD1. V was pared by 8 bases and J by 7 bases, with 21 bases of the junction left unmatched. The CDR3 spans 17 residues. Germline loops: CDR1 SGHNT, CDR2 YENEEA. This CDR3 is CASGPNSSGTGYVEQYF. Written as DNA, the CDR3 is TGTGCCAGCGGCCCCAACTCCTCCGGGACAGGGTATGTGGAGCAGTACTTC.

With regard to this clonotype: One junction end does not reproduce the germline sequence, and a read error may be involved. V gene TRBV4-2 combines with J gene TRBJ2-7; unclear D gene. This CDR3 region has 15 residues. Looked up from germline, CDR1 is LGHNA and CDR2 is YNFKEQ. The CDR3 loop reads CASSQPCHRLGEQYF. The CDR3 region has the DNA TGTGCCAGCAGCCAACCGTGCCACCGACTGGGTGAGCAATACTTC.

With respect to this clonotype: This may be a read error, as it is one base from a much larger clone. This chain connects TRBV28 to TRBJ2-1; TRBD2 aligns across 8 bases. The CDR3 length is 14 residues. The germline CDR1 and CDR2 sequences are MDHEN and SYDVKM. This CDR3 is CASSRAGGRNDQFF. Here the CDR3 DNA reads TGTGCCAGCAGTAGGGCGGGGGGACGAAATGATCAGTTCTTC. Variable domain in full (rest from reference TRBV28 and TRBJ2-1): DVKVTQSSRYLVKRTGEKVFLECVQDMDHENMFWYRQDPGLGLRLIYFSYDVKMKEKGDIPEGYSVSREKKERFSLILESASTNQTSMYLCASSRAGGRNDQFFGPGTRLTVL.

This clonotype was detected many times. The chain employs TRBV6-1 and TRBJ1-1, with no clear D. V dropped 3 bases and J dropped 1 base, with 6 bases sitting between them. The V gene's germline CDR1 is MNHNS and CDR2 SASEGT. The CDR3 has 13 residues. The CDR3 bases are TGTGCCAGCAGTGACACGGGGAACACTGAAGCTTTCTTT. Protein: CASSDTGNTEAFF.

This clonotype has just a few counts. A read error may explain this, as a much larger clone is one base away. This chain joins TRBV6-5 and TRBJ2-3; D remains ambiguous. Germline-derived CDR1 and CDR2 are MNHEY and SVGAGI. The length of the CDR3 is 12 residues. V was pared by 8 bases and J by 3 bases, with 9 bases between. The CDR3 DNA follows: TGTGCCAGCGGAACAGAGACAGATACGCAGTATTTT. It is translated as CASGTETDTQYF.

This clonotype was counted only a few times. The junction departs from the called germline gene at one end, perhaps through a read error. V gene TRBV11-2 combines with J gene TRBJ1-1; no clear D gene. The CDR3 consists of 14 residues. Germline assignment: CDR1 SGHAT and CDR2 FQNNGV. The CDR3 protein is CVSSDVRLNTEAFF. CDR3 coding DNA: TGTGTCAGCAGCGACGTCAGACTAAACACTGAAGCTTTCTTT.